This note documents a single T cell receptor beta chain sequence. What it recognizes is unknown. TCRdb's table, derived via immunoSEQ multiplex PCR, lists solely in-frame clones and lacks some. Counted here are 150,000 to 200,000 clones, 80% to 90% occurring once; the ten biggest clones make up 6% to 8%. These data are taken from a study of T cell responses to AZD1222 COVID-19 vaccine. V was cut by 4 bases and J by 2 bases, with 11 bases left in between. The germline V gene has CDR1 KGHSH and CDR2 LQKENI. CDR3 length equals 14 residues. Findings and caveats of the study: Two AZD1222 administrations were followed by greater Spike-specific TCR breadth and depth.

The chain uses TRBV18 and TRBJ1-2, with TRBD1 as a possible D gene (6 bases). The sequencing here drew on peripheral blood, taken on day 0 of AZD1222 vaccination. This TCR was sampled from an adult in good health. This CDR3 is CASSRETGNYGYTF. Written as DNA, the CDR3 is TGTGCCAGCTCACGGGAGACAGGCAACTATGGCTACACCTTC.